These 8 T cell receptor beta chains were all obtained from the same sample, sequenced in a study of T cell responses to AZD1222 COVID-19 vaccine. Assay: immunoSEQ multiplex PCR; the TCRdb copy retains only in-frame clones and omits some. Counted here are about 88,000 clones, 89% occurring once; the ten biggest clones make up roughly 2.3%. Sequencing used peripheral blood, obtained on day 0 of AZD1222 vaccination. These receptors were collected from an adult in good health.

The chain joins TRBV27 to TRBJ2-7; D is possibly TRBD1 or TRBD2 (5 bases each). Trimming stripped 5 bases from V and 3 bases from J, with 11 bases between. The CDR3 is 13 amino acids. Germline CDR1 and CDR2: MNHEY and SMNVEV (reference sequence). This CDR3 reads CASSDRAVYEQYF. The CDR3 region has the DNA TGTGCCAGCAGTGACAGAGCGGTCTACGAGCAGTACTTC.

The chain combines TRBV20-1 with TRBJ2-1; D is undetermined. CDR3 length equals 11 residues. The germline CDR1 and CDR2 sequences are DFQATT and SNEGSKA (reference sequence). Trimming left V 6 bases short and J 10 bases short, with 13 bases between. CDR3 sequence (DNA): TGCAGTGCCCGATCTAATAACGAGCAGTTCTTC. As protein: CSARSNNEQFF.

This clone was observed a single time. The chain uses TRBV19 and TRBJ1-2; TRBD1 matches 7 bases. The CDR3 contains 15 residues. Germline lookup yields CDR1 LNHDA and CDR2 SQIVND (reference sequence). Trimming at V came to 7 bases and at J to 3 bases, leaving 11 bases not matched to a gene. CDR3 loop: CASKDHRGVDYGYTF. The CDR3 nucleotides are TGTGCCAGTAAAGATCACAGGGGAGTGGACTATGGCTACACCTTC.

The chain uses TRBV30 and TRBJ2-4; the D gene could be TRBD1 or TRBD2 (5 bases each). The CDR3 loop spans 17 amino acids. V gave up 3 bases and J gave up 0 bases, with 18 bases separating them. Germline V gene sequence: CDR1 GTSNPN, CDR2 SVGIG (reference sequence). The CDR3 nucleotides are TGTGCCTGGAGCTCAGGGAGTATTGTATTAGCCAAAAACATTCAGTACTTC. Translating it yields CAWSSGSIVLAKNIQYF. The variable domain in full, with the rest retrieved from reference TRBV30 and TRBJ2-4, is SQTIHQWPATLVQPVGSPLSLECTVEGTSNPNLYWYRQAAGRGLQLLFYSVGIGQISSEVPQNLSASRPQDRQFILSSKKLLLSDSGFYLCAWSSGSIVLAKNIQYFGAGTRLSVL.

The rearrangement links TRBV5-1 to TRBJ2-4; D is perhaps TRBD1 (7 bases). The germline V gene has CDR1 SGHRS and CDR2 YFSETQ. The CDR3 runs 16 residues. Trimming shortened V by 0 bases and J by 4 bases, and 14 bases separated the two germline ends. CDR3 DNA sequence: TGCGCCAGCAGCTTGGTTGCAGGGGGGACAAAAAACATTCAGTACTTC. It specifies CASSLVAGGTKNIQYF.

The V call is TRBV5-1, the J call TRBJ1-2; a possible D gene is TRBD1 (5 bases). The CDR3 loop spans 13 amino acids. Trimming stripped 4 bases from V and 5 bases from J, with 12 bases between. Per germline, CDR1 SGHRS and CDR2 YFSETQ. CDR3 nucleotides: TGCGCCAGCAGCCCACAAACAGGTTATGGCTACACCTTC. This gives the protein CASSPQTGYGYTF.

This sequence joins TRBV6-1 and TRBJ2-7; 8 bases align to TRBD2. From germline, CDR1 is MNHNS and CDR2 SASEGT. Trimming cost V 3 bases and J 0 bases; bases outside gene matches: 7. CDR3 length: 16 residues. The CDR3 sequence is CASSDPSGFSSYEQYF. CDR3 DNA: TGTGCCAGCAGTGATCCTAGCGGGTTCAGCTCCTACGAGCAGTACTTC.

The gene calls are TRBV7-2 and TRBJ1-4, with 9 bases that match TRBD1. This CDR3 has 17 amino acids. Germline V gene lookup returns CDR1 SGHTA and CDR2 FQGNSA. V shed 6 bases and J 12 bases; nucleotides not matched to a gene: 20. In nucleotides, the CDR3 is TGTGCCAGCAGACTGGGGGGGACAGGGCTTTCAAGTTCGGAACTGTTTTTT. This translates into CASRLGGTGLSSSELFF.